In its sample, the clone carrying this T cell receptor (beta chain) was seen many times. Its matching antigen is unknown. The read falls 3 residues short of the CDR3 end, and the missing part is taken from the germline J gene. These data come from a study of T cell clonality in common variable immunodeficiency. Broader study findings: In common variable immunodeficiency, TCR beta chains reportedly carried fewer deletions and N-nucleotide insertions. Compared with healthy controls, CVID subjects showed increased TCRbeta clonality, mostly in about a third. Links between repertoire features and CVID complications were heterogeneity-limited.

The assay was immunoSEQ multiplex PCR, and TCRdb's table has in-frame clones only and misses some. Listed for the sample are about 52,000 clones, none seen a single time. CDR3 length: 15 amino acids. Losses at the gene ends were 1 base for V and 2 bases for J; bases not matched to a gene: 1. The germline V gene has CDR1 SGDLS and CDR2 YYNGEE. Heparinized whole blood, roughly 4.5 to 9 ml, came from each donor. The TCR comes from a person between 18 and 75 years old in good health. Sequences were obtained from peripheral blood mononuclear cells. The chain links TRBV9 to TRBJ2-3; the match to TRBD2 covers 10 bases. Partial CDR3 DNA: TGTGCCAGCAGCGTAACTAGCGGGGACACAGATACG. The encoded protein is CASSVTSGDTDT. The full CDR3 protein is CASSVTSGDTDTQYF.